Shown below are 2 T cell receptor beta chains from a single sample sequenced in a study of blood T cell repertoires in COVID-19. TCRdb's table, derived via immunoSEQ multiplex PCR, lists solely in-frame clones and lacks some. The sample contains around 260,000 clones, approximately 90% of which appear only once. The material sequenced was peripheral blood. The receptors come from a man aged 25 to 40 with acute or convalescent COVID-19.

The chain couples TRBV5-8 to TRBJ1-3; 7 bases are shared with TRBD1. Germline lookup yields CDR1 SGHTS and CDR2 YDEGEE. V dropped 4 bases and J dropped 5; count of bases not matched to a gene: 3. The CDR3 contains 13 residues. For the CDR3, the DNA is TGTGCCAGCAGCCCGGGACAGCGAAACACCATATATTTT. It yields the protein CASSPGQRNTIYF.

The rearrangement uses TRBV9 and TRBJ2-1, with D perhaps matching TRBD1 (6 bases). Per the germline V gene, CDR1 is SGDLS and CDR2 is YYNGEE. Deletions cut 3 bases from V and 0 bases from J, with 13 bases between. The length of the CDR3 is 16 residues. The CDR3 here is CASSGVGAISYNEQFF. CDR3 bases: TGTGCCAGCAGCGGGGTGGGGGCGATCTCCTACAATGAGCAGTTCTTC.